The present TCR beta chain was sequenced within a study of a mutant IDH1 vaccine in newly diagnosed glioma. Overall study: V12 took place at week 35, and V13 at week 47.

Profiling relied on immunoSEQ multiplex PCR, and the TCRdb table lists in-frame clones only, not all of them. Of about 27,000 clones in the sample, more than 65% were seen once. The CDR3 is 18 residues long. Only a few counts were recorded for this clone. Antigen: not known. Sample time point: week 35, safety follow-up. Each dose delivered 300 ug of mutant IDH1 20-mer peptide subcutaneously with imiquimod. This TCR was sampled from a man aged 45 to 65 with glioma. This sample comprised PBMCs, obtained from a glioma patient whose treatment included an IDH1 peptide vaccine. This chain uses TRBV1 with TRBJ2-1; the DNA was not compared with TRBD2, the D call given in the table. TRBV1 is marked as a pseudogene. The CDR3 nucleotides are TGCACCAGCAGCCACCACTCTGGCGGGGGGGCCCCCTACAATGAGCAGTTCTTC. This encodes CTSSHHSGGGAPYNEQFF.